Listed below are T cell receptor beta chains from one sample, sequenced in a study of technical replicates of blood from a handful of donors. The table came from immunoSEQ multiplex PCR; TCRdb's copy has only in-frame clones and leaves some out. There are about 75,000 clones in the sample; 91% occur only once, and about 0.36% lies in the top ten. Material: T cells isolated from PBMCs. The receptors shown here come from a human donor in good health. Some clones in this sample may be carry-over from other donors' samples. Both conserved end residues are part of each CDR3. A D gene is named only where the DNA matches it firmly. Not every row has a clone size; where given, it reads once, few, many or a size class.

d_gene	v_gene	abundance	j_gene	CDR3aa	CDR3nt
TRBD1	TRBV5-1	.	TRBJ1-1	CASSSGDRMNTEAFF	TGCGCCAGCAGCTCCGGGGACAGGATGAACACTGAAGCTTTCTTT
.	TRBV28	.	TRBJ2-2	CASSFSQTRTGELFF	TGTGCCAGCAGTTTCTCGCAAACTAGAACCGGGGAGCTGTTTTTT
.	TRBV21-1	.	TRBJ2-3	CASSKGASGGASTDTQYF	TGTGCCAGCAGCAAAGGGGCTAGCGGGGGGGCCTCAACAGATACGCAGTATTTT
TRBD1	TRBV7-9	.	TRBJ2-7	CASSSVAGGYEQYF	TGTGCCAGCAGCTCTGTGGCAGGGGGCTACGAGCAGTACTTC
.	TRBV6-1	.	TRBJ1-5	CASSEAGANQPQHF	TGTGCCAGCAGTGAAGCGGGGGCCAATCAGCCCCAGCATTTT
TRBD1	TRBV18	.	TRBJ1-4	CASSPLDRGSEKLFF	TGTGCCAGCTCACCACTGGACAGGGGTAGTGAAAAACTGTTTTTT
.	TRBV4-2	.	TRBJ1-5	CASSQDVVRGNQPQHF	TGTGCCAGCAGCCAAGATGTCGTGAGGGGGAATCAGCCCCAGCATTTT
.	TRBV28	.	TRBJ1-2	CASGDNPLYGYTF	TGTGCCAGCGGGGACAATCCCCTCTATGGCTACACCTTC
TRBD2	TRBV11-3	.	TRBJ2-5	CASSPGHSGGANYQETQYF	TGTGCCAGCAGCCCTGGGCATAGCGGGGGGGCGAACTACCAAGAGACCCAGTACTTC
.	TRBV10-3	once	TRBJ1-5	CAISESGEERPQHF	TGTGCCATCAGTGAGTCAGGGGAAGAGCGGCCCCAGCATTTT
TRBD2	TRBV5-4	.	TRBJ2-7	CASSTSGRGSGEQYF	TGTGCCAGCAGCACTAGCGGGAGAGGTTCGGGTGAGCAGTACTTC
.	TRBV19	.	TRBJ2-7	CASNSGSSYEQYF	TGTGCCAGTAATTCGGGGAGCTCCTACGAGCAGTACTTC
.	TRBV29-1	.	TRBJ1-5	CSVVSGYSNQPQHF	TGCAGCGTTGTGTCAGGTTATAGCAATCAGCCCCAGCATTTT
.	TRBV5-1	.	TRBJ1-1	CASSFGGAPEAFF	TGCGCCAGCAGCTTCGGGGGGGCCCCTGAAGCTTTCTTT
TRBD1	TRBV7-3	.	TRBJ1-1	CASSAGQGNTEAFF	TGTGCCAGCAGCGCGGGACAGGGGAACACTGAAGCTTTCTTT
TRBD1	TRBV2	.	TRBJ1-5	CASRRTGGNSNQPQHF	TGTGCCAGCAGGAGGACAGGGGGAAATAGCAATCAGCCCCAGCATTTT